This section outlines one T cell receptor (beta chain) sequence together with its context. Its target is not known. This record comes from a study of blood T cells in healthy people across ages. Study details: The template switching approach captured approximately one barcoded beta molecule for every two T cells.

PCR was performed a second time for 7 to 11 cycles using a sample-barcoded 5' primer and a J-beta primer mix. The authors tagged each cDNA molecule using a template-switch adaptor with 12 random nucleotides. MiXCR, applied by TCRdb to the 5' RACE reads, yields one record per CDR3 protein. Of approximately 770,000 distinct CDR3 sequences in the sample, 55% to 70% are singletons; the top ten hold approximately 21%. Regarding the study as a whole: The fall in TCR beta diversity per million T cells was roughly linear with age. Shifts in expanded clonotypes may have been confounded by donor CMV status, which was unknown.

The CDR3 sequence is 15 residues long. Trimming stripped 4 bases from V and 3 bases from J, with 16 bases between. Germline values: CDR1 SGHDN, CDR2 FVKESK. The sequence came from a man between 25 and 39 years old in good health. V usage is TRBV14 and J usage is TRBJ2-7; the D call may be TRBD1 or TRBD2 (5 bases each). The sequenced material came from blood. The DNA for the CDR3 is TGTGCCAGCAGCCGACAGCCTAGCTTGGGCTACGAGCAGTACTTC. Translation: CASSRQPSLGYEQYF.